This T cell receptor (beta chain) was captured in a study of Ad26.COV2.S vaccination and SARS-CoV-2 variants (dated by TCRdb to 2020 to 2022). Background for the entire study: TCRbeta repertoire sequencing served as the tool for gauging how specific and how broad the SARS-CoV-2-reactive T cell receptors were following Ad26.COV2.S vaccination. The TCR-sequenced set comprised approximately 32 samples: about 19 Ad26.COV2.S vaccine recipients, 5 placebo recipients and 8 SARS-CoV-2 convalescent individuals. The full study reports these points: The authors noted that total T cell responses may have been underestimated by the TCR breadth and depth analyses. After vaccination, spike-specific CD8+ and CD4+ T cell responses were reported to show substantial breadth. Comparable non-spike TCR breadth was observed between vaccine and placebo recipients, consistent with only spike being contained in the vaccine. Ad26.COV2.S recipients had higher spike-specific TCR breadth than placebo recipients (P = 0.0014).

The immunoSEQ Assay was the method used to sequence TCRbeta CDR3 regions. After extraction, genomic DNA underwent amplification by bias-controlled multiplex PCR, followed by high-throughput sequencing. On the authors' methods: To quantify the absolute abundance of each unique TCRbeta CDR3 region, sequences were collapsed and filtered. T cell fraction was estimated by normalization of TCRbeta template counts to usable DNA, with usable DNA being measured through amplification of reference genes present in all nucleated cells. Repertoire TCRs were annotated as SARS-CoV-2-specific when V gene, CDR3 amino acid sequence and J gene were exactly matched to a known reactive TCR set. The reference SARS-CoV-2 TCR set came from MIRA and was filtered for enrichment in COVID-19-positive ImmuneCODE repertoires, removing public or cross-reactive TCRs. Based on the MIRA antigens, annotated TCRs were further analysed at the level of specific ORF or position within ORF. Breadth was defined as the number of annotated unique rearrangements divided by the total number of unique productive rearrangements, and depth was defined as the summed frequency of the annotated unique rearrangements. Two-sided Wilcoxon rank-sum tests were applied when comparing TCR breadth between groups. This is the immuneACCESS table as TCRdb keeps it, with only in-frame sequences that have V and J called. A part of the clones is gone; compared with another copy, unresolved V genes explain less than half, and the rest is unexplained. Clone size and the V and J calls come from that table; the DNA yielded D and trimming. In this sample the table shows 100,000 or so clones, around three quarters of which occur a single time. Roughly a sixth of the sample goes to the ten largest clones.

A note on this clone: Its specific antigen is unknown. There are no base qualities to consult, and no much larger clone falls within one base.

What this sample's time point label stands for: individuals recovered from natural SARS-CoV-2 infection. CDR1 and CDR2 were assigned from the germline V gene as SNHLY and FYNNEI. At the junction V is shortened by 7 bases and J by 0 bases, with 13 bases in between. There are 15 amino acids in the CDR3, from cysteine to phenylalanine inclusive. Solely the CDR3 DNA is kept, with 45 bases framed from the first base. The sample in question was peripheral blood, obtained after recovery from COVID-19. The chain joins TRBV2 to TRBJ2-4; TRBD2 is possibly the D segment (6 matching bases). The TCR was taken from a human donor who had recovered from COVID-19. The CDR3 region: CASKAGGLAKNIQYF. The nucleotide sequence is TGTGCCAGCAAGGCTGGAGGGTTAGCCAAAAACATTCAGTACTTC.